These 22 T cell receptor beta chains were sequenced from one sample in a study of CD8+CD57+ T cells in acquired aplastic anemia. Profiling that covered TCR beta VDJ and CDR3 relied on genomic DNA as its template. TCRdb re-derived calls from the reads in MiXCR, one entry per CDR3 protein. The table includes 200,000 to 250,000 distinct CDR3 sequences, about half detected once. An expansion of CD8+CD57+ cells by flow cytometry had been shown in patients chosen for sequencing. The sequencing sample was made of sorted CD4+, CD8+, or CD8+CD57+ T cells (not recorded which) from PBMCs. These receptor sequences come from a human donor with aplastic anemia.

This chain joins TRBV9 and TRBJ2-1; possibly TRBD1 for D (6 bases). Germline CDR1 and CDR2: SGDLS and YYNGEE. CDR3 length equals 13 residues. Trimming took 3 bases from V and 5 from J, leaving 9 bases between them. The CDR3 sequence is CASSDRVDNEQFF. The DNA of the CDR3 is TGTGCCAGCAGCGACAGGGTGGACAATGAGCAGTTCTTC.

At least ten counts were recorded for this clonotype. J is TRBJ1-4 and V is TRBV7-9; possibly TRBD1 for D (6 bases). This CDR3 spans 15 amino acids. V gave up 1 base and J gave up 8 bases, with 14 bases separating them. From germline, CDR1 is SEHNR and CDR2 FQNEAQ (reference sequence). In DNA, the CDR3 is TGTGCCAGCAGCTTAGGAGACAGGTTGGGGGAAAAACTGTTTTTT. Encoded protein: CASSLGDRLGEKLFF.

This clonotype occurred many times. This chain connects TRBV6-1 to TRBJ1-1, with D hard to call. In germline, CDR1 is MNHNS, CDR2 SASEGT. Deletions cut 4 bases from V and 0 bases from J, with 3 bases between. CDR3 length equals 12 residues. CDR3 sequence: CASSGVNTEAFF. The CDR3 nucleotides read TGTGCCAGCAGTGGGGTGAACACTGAAGCTTTCTTT.

The chain recombines TRBV20-1 with TRBJ1-2; TRBD1 might be the D (6 bases). V was clipped by 5 bases and J by 7 bases, with 17 bases between them. Per germline, CDR1 DFQATT and CDR2 SNEGSKA (reference sequence). The CDR3 spans 13 residues. Here the CDR3 DNA reads TGCAGTGCTTCCATGTGGGGGGCGACTGGCTACACCTTC. As protein: CSASMWGATGYTF.

CDR3 protein: CASSKIAGRDYEQYF. DNA for the CDR3: TGCGCCAGCAGCAAAATCGCCGGACGAGACTACGAGCAGTACTTC. The chain recombines TRBV4-3 with TRBJ2-7; no definite D call. The CDR3 totals 15 residues. The V end lost 5 bases, the J end lost 3 bases, and 17 bases lay between the germline ends. The germline V gene has CDR1 LGHNA and CDR2 YSLEER.

This clonotype showed up many times. The chain carries TRBV5-6 and TRBJ1-6; D gene unclear. Trimming removed 2 bases from V and 5 bases from J, with 11 bases in between. The CDR3 totals 15 residues. The germline V gene encodes CDR1 SGHDT and CDR2 YYEEEE. The CDR3 nucleotides read TGTGCCAGCAGCTTTCTCACCGACGATAATTCACCCCTCCACTTT. Its protein is CASSFLTDDNSPLHF.

This clonotype was detected ten times or more. The V and J genes are TRBV11-2 and TRBJ1-3, with D uncertain. CDR1 and CDR2 (germline): SGHAT, FQNNGV. The CDR3 spans 13 residues. V was clipped by 6 bases and J by 1 base, with 7 bases between them. The CDR3 nucleotides are TGTGCCAGCAGGTTACCTTCTGGAAACACCATATATTTT. Protein: CASRLPSGNTIYF.

The genes are TRBV5-1 and TRBJ1-1; possible D gene TRBD1, 5 bases. V lost 4 bases and J lost 4, with 14 bases in between. Germline CDR1 is SGHRS and CDR2 is YFSETQ. The CDR3 sequence is 14 residues long. CDR3 protein: CASSQYGGVTEAFF. DNA of the CDR3: TGCGCCAGCAGCCAGTACGGGGGGGTCACTGAAGCTTTCTTT.

The J gene is TRBJ2-7, the V gene TRBV10-3, with D tentatively TRBD2 (6 bases). Trimming shortened V by 5 bases and J by 7 bases, and 24 bases separated the two germline ends. This CDR3 has 16 amino acids. Germline CDR1 reads ENHRY; CDR2 reads SYGVKD. CDR3 in amino acids: CAISMGVTRYGGEQYF. The DNA of the CDR3 is TGTGCCATCAGTATGGGGGTCACCCGATACGGGGGAGAGCAGTACTTC.

This chain joins TRBV19 and TRBJ1-5; 12 nucleotides line up with TRBD1. With 1 base clipped from V and 7 bases from J, the junction kept 5 bases outside the gene matches. The CDR3 has 16 residues. The germline V gene encodes CDR1 LNHDA and CDR2 SQIVND (reference sequence). This chain's CDR3 is CASSIGGTGGAQPQHF. DNA of the CDR3: TGTGCCAGTAGTATAGGTGGGACAGGGGGCGCGCAGCCCCAGCATTTT.

Regarding this clonotype: A much larger clone differs from this one at a single base, so this may be a read error. V and J are TRBV7-8 and TRBJ1-1, with TRBD1 matching over 7 bases. In germline, CDR1 is SGHVS, CDR2 FQNEAQ. This CDR3 has 17 amino acids. The trim removed 5 bases at V and 3 bases at J, leaving 15 bases unmatched. The CDR3 loop is CASSQDQGTDQDTEAFF. DNA of the CDR3: TGTGCCAGCAGCCAAGATCAAGGGACAGATCAGGACACTGAAGCTTTCTTT. The entire variable domain, with the rest obtained from reference TRBV7-8 and TRBJ1-1, is as follows: GAGVSQSPRYKVAKRGQDVALRCDPISGHVSLFWYQQALGQGPEFLTYFQNEAQLDKSGLPSDRFFAERPEGSVSTLKIQRTQQEDSAVYLCASSQDQGTDQDTEAFFGQGTRLTVV.

The J gene is TRBJ2-5, the V gene TRBV18; 7 nucleotides match TRBD2. V trimming: 8 bases; J trimming: 3 bases; junction bases outside the gene matches: 9. The CDR3 runs 14 residues. Germline CDR1 reads KGHSH; CDR2 reads LQKENI. The CDR3 DNA reads as TGTGCCAGCCGGGAGGCTTGGGCCGAAGAGACCCAGTACTTC. Translation: CASREAWAEETQYF.

In its sample, this clonotype was seen many times. The chain joins TRBV19 to TRBJ2-5; D may be TRBD1 or TRBD2 (6 bases each). CDR3 length: 13 residues. The V end was cut by 6 bases, the J end by 0 bases, with 8 bases between. Germline CDR1 and CDR2: LNHDA and SQIVND (reference sequence). CDR3 coding DNA: TGTGCCAGTAGCGGGGGCCACCAAGAGACCCAGTACTTC. As protein: CASSGGHQETQYF.

This clonotype was observed many times. CDR3 protein: CSVGLAGRPQETQYF. For the CDR3, the DNA is TGCAGTGTCGGACTAGCGGGGCGACCCCAAGAGACCCAGTACTTC. This chain joins TRBV20-1 and TRBJ2-5, with 12 positions matching TRBD2. The CDR3 contains 15 residues. V was clipped by 7 bases and J by 1 base; unmatched bases: 7. Germline V gene sequence: CDR1 DFQATT, CDR2 SNEGSKA (reference sequence).

The chain's CDR3 is CASSVEGRGYTF. The CDR3 coding sequence is TGTGCCAGCAGCGTAGAGGGAAGGGGCTACACCTTC. This chain joins TRBV9 and TRBJ1-2; D not certain. Germline V lookup: CDR1 SGDLS, CDR2 YYNGEE. With 0 bases removed from V and 8 bases from J, the gap between germline ends came to 8 bases. The CDR3 consists of 12 residues.

V usage is TRBV2 and J usage is TRBJ1-6; D possibly corresponds to TRBD1 (5 bases). Germline CDR1 reads SNHLY; CDR2 reads FYNNEI. The CDR3 totals 13 residues. The V gene lost 7 bases and the J gene lost 7 bases, with 11 bases spanning the gap. The CDR3 DNA sequence: TGTGCCAGCACAAAGGGGTGGAATTCACCCCTCCACTTT. Protein: CASTKGWNSPLHF.

V usage is TRBV7-9 and J usage is TRBJ1-1; D gene ambiguous. CDR1 is SEHNR and CDR2 is FQNEAQ in the germline V gene (reference sequence). The CDR3 is made up of 12 amino acids. The ends were cut back, 5 bases at V and 11 bases at J, with 15 bases in the middle. CDR3 in amino acids: CASSLGLTNAFF. As DNA, the CDR3 is TGTGCCAGCAGCCTCGGACTAACCAATGCTTTCTTT.

The V call is TRBV2, the J call TRBJ2-3, with TRBD2 identical over 8 bases. CDR1 SNHLY and CDR2 FYNNEI come from the germline V gene. The CDR3 consists of 16 residues. Unmatched junction bases numbered 9, after V lost 6 bases and J lost 1 base. CDR3 bases: TGTGCCAGCAGCGAGGAGCGGGGGTTAGGCACAGATACGCAGTATTTT. Translation gives CASSEERGLGTDTQYF.

This clonotype appeared a single time. J is TRBJ2-6 and V is TRBV19; D is ambiguous. Germline CDR1 and CDR2: LNHDA and SQIVND (reference sequence). CDR3 length: 17 amino acids. The V end lost 9 bases, the J end lost 0 bases, and 18 bases lay between the germline ends. CDR3 in amino acids: CASSLRARSSGANVLTF. Written as DNA, the CDR3 is TGTGCCAGCAGTTTAAGGGCCCGTAGCTCTGGGGCCAACGTCCTGACTTTC.

As to this clonotype: As the CDR3 is not closed by the conserved phenylalanine or tryptophan, this likely results from a read error. This chain links TRBV27 with TRBJ2-1, with D perhaps TRBD1 (7 bases). This CDR3 is 12 amino acids long. Germline V gene lookup returns CDR1 MNHEY and CDR2 SMNVEV (reference sequence). V was pared by 3 bases and J by 9 bases, with 9 bases between. The CDR3 region is CASSFQGGEQFV. The CDR3 region has the DNA TGTGCCAGCAGTTTCCAGGGGGGTGAGCAGTTCGTC.

The table lists this clonotype with many counts. The chain combines TRBV5-1 with TRBJ2-2; TRBD2 agrees at 7 bases. The germline V gene has CDR1 SGHRS and CDR2 YFSETQ. This CDR3 contains 15 residues. The ends lost 3 bases at V and 7 bases at J; junction bases unmatched: 9. The CDR3 DNA reads as TGCGCCAGCAGCTCCGGACTAGAAAGGGTCGGGGAGCTGTTTTTT. Its translation: CASSSGLERVGELFF.

This clonotype was picked up a small number of times. The chain is built from TRBV5-1 and TRBJ1-1; D is possibly TRBD1 (5 bases). The V and J ends lost 0 bases and 1 base respectively, with 16 bases between them. The CDR3 extends over 17 amino acids. Germline CDR1 and CDR2: SGHRS and YFSETQ. CDR3: CASSLAGQGGGNTEAFF. CDR3 in DNA: TGCGCCAGCAGCTTGGCCGGGCAGGGTGGAGGGAACACTGAAGCTTTCTTT.